Described below is a single T cell receptor (beta chain) sequence and its context. Germline CDR1 and CDR2: SGHNT and YYREEE (reference sequence). The V and J ends lost 4 bases and 0 bases respectively, with 17 bases between them. This CDR3 spans 18 amino acids. Authors' processing steps: From reference gene primer amplification, estimates of nucleated cell counts were derived. Here immunoSEQ multiplex PCR was the method, and the copy in TCRdb shows in-frame clones only, minus some. V, J and clone size were drawn from that table, and D and trimming were deduced from the DNA. The repertoire consists of under 200,000 clones, with over 80% occurring once and the leading ten covering roughly 9.2%. This entry comes from a study of blood T cell repertoires in COVID-19. Study details: Some COVID-19 samples were acute and others convalescent; all came from the United States, Italy and Spain. The analysed material was cDNA or gDNA that came from T cells, B-cell-depleted T cells, or PBMCs.

V is TRBV5-4 and J is TRBJ1-6; D is ambiguous. The receptor was isolated from a woman older than 75 with active or convalescent COVID-19. Sequencing used peripheral blood. CDR3 protein: CASSLQVGASSYNSPLHF. In DNA form, the CDR3 reads TGTGCCAGCAGCCTCCAGGTAGGCGCGAGCTCCTATAATTCACCCCTCCACTTT.